The 27 T cell receptor beta chains reported below all come from one sample, sequenced in a study of blood T cell repertoires in COVID-19. Measured with immunoSEQ multiplex PCR; TCRdb has only the in-frame clones, and not every one. The sample records 130,000 or so clones, roughly 86% being singletons. The sequenced sample was peripheral blood. The receptors derive from a woman aged 60-75 years with acute or convalescent COVID-19.

The J gene is TRBJ2-3, the V gene TRBV4-2; the D gene is possibly TRBD2 (6 bases). Between the trimmed V and J ends, which lost 4 bases and 4 bases, there was a span of 6 bases. The germline V gene has CDR1 LGHNA and CDR2 YNFKEQ. The CDR3 spans 12 residues. Here the CDR3 reads CASSRGADTQYF. Written as DNA, the CDR3 is TGTGCCAGCAGCCGGGGGGCAGATACGCAGTATTTT.

This rearrangement joins TRBV5-1 to TRBJ1-2; D uncertain. The V and J ends lost 4 bases and 4 bases respectively, with 8 bases between them. Per germline, CDR1 SGHRS and CDR2 YFSETQ. This CDR3 comprises 12 residues. The CDR3 DNA follows: TGCGCCAGCAGCGCCGAGTTCTATGGCTACACCTTC. Protein product: CASSAEFYGYTF.

This sequence joins TRBV7-2 and TRBJ1-6, with D perhaps TRBD1 (6 bases). The germline V gene has CDR1 SGHTA and CDR2 FQGNSA. The ends were cut back, 4 bases at V and 13 bases at J, with 20 bases in the middle. The CDR3 is 15 residues long. The CDR3 here is CASSSEGHLGSPLHF. The CDR3 DNA follows: TGTGCCAGCAGCTCCGAGGGACACCTTGGATCTCCCCTCCACTTT.

This chain joins TRBV18 and TRBJ1-4, with TRBD1 as a possible D gene (6 bases). Germline V gene data show CDR1 as KGHSH and CDR2 as LQKENI. This CDR3 has 15 residues. V gave up 1 base and J gave up 8 bases, with 14 bases separating them. The CDR3 region is CASSPRTGTQEKLFF. The CDR3 coding sequence is TGTGCCAGCTCACCACGGACTGGGACACAAGAAAAACTGTTTTTT.

The V and J genes are TRBV24-1 and TRBJ1-1; 7 bases line up with TRBD1. The V gene's germline CDR1 is KGHDR and CDR2 SFDVKD. The CDR3 loop spans 15 amino acids. After removal of 7 bases from V and 5 bases from J, the junction contained 12 bases not matched to a gene. The CDR3: CATSDGDRPRTEAFF. CDR3 DNA: TGTGCCACCAGCGACGGGGACAGACCTAGGACTGAAGCTTTCTTT.

The rearrangement links TRBV10-1 to TRBJ1-5, with 7 bases lining up with TRBD1. The germline CDR1 and CDR2 sequences are WNHNN and SYGVQD (reference sequence). This CDR3 has 13 residues. V was clipped by 6 bases and J by 5 bases; unmatched bases: 4. CDR3: CASSTGVDQPQHF. CDR3 bases: TGCGCCAGCAGCACAGGGGTGGATCAGCCCCAGCATTTT.

The chain employs TRBV6-5 and TRBJ1-1; 8 nucleotides align to TRBD1. The CDR3 is made up of 14 amino acids. Trimming at V came to 7 bases and at J to 5 bases, leaving 9 bases not matched to a gene. The germline V gene encodes CDR1 MNHEY and CDR2 SVGAGI. Here the CDR3 DNA reads TGTGCCAGCATCGAACCAGGGGGCGCGACTGAAGCTTTCTTT. Protein: CASIEPGGATEAFF.

The chain is built from TRBV2 and TRBJ2-5, with TRBD2 identical over 8 bases. In germline, CDR1 is SNHLY, CDR2 FYNNEI. V was clipped by 8 bases and J by 4 bases; unmatched bases: 9. The CDR3 sequence is 14 residues long. The CDR3 DNA is TGTGCCAGCCTTAGGGGCGGGGGGCGAGAGACCCAGTACTTC. Protein product: CASLRGGGRETQYF.

The V gene is TRBV9, the J gene TRBJ2-7, with 8 nucleotides matching TRBD2. Trimming took 0 bases from V and 4 from J; bases not matched to a gene: 6. Germline V CDR1 and CDR2: SGDLS, YYNGEE. The CDR3 has 15 amino acids. The CDR3 DNA reads as TGTGCCAGCAGCGTAGGGGTAGCGGGGCATTACGAGCAGTACTTC. The encoded protein is CASSVGVAGHYEQYF.

The chain links TRBV5-1 to TRBJ1-1; tentatively, D is TRBD1 (5 bases). The germline V gene has CDR1 SGHRS and CDR2 YFSETQ. The CDR3 sequence is 14 residues long. V was clipped by 5 bases and J by 1 base, with 12 bases between them. The CDR3 loop reads CASSPGLSNTEAFF. The DNA for the CDR3 is TGCGCCAGCAGTCCGGGACTTTCGAACACTGAAGCTTTCTTT.

The V and J genes are TRBV3-1 (or the pseudogene TRBV3-2) and TRBJ1-6, with D perhaps matching TRBD1 (6 bases). Germline V gives CDR1 LGHDT, CDR2 YNNKEL (reference sequence). V was cut by 0 bases and J by 6 bases, with 9 bases left in between. The CDR3 covers 15 residues. CDR3 loop: CASSQEIQGNSPLHF. Written as DNA, the CDR3 is TGTGCCAGCAGCCAAGAGATACAGGGTAATTCACCCCTCCACTTT.

The chain uses TRBV11-2 and TRBJ2-5; D is undetermined. V was pared by 1 base and J by 7 bases, with 10 bases between. This CDR3 region has 13 residues. From germline, CDR1 is SGHAT and CDR2 FQNNGV. CDR3 DNA sequence: TGTGCCAGCAGCTTAGCACCCTCGGGGACCCAGTACTTC. This gives the protein CASSLAPSGTQYF.

The chain is built from TRBV11-2 and TRBJ2-3, with 11 bases matching TRBD2. CDR3 size: 16 residues. V lost 5 bases, J lost 1 base, and 5 bases stayed unmatched. Germline CDR1 is SGHAT and CDR2 is FQNNGV. The CDR3 here is CASSSFSGGGTDTQYF. The CDR3 DNA follows: TGTGCCAGCAGCAGCTTTAGCGGGGGGGGCACAGATACGCAGTATTTT. Full variable domain (outside the CDR3, taken from reference TRBV11-2 and TRBJ2-3): EAGVAQSPRYKIIEKRQSVAFWCNPISGHATLYWYQQILGQGPKLLIQFQNNGVVDDSQLPKDRFSAERLKGVDSTLKIQPAKLEDSAVYLCASSSFSGGGTDTQYFGPGTRLTVL.

This chain joins TRBV13 and TRBJ2-1; possibly TRBD1 for D (5 bases). Trimming removed 4 bases at V and 2 bases at J, with 15 bases between. Germline V gene lookup returns CDR1 PRHDT and CDR2 FYEKMQ (reference sequence). This CDR3 has 16 residues. The DNA of the CDR3 is TGTGCCAGCAGCTCCCAGGGAAGTCACCCCTACAATGAGCAGTTCTTC. The encoded protein is CASSSQGSHPYNEQFF.

This chain links TRBV4-2 with TRBJ2-1, with TRBD2 identical over 13 bases. V was pared by 6 bases and J by 5 bases, with 4 bases of the junction left unmatched. The CDR3 is 15 residues long. The germline V gene encodes CDR1 LGHNA and CDR2 YNFKEQ. CDR3 bases: TGTGCCAGCAGTTCCGGGACTAGCGGGGACAATGAGCAGTTCTTC. It encodes CASSSGTSGDNEQFF.

The CDR3 DNA reads TGTGCCAGCAGTTACGACTGGGTCGGGGGTAATGAAAAACTGTTTTTT. Translating gives CASSYDWVGGNEKLFF. This chain connects TRBV6-5 to TRBJ1-4, with D perhaps matching TRBD1 (5 bases). From germline, CDR1 is MNHEY and CDR2 SVGAGI. V lost 2 bases, J lost 4 bases, and 14 bases lay in between. The CDR3 consists of 16 residues.

The chain links TRBV27 to TRBJ2-3, with TRBD1 matching 8 bases. V dropped 2 bases and J dropped 3; count of bases not matched to a gene: 4. The CDR3 extends over 15 amino acids. The germline CDR1 and CDR2 sequences are MNHEY and SMNVEV (reference sequence). In nucleotides, the CDR3 is TGTGCCAGCAGTTTACGGGGGACAGGAACAGATACGCAGTATTTT. Its translation is CASSLRGTGTDTQYF.

The V and J genes are TRBV30 and TRBJ2-7, with D perhaps matching TRBD2 (7 bases). CDR3 size: 10 residues. The V gene lost 5 bases and the J gene lost 6 bases, with 8 bases spanning the gap. Germline CDR1 is GTSNPN and CDR2 is SVGIG (reference sequence). The CDR3 reads CAWGGAEQYF. In DNA form, the CDR3 reads TGTGCCTGGGGGGGGGCCGAGCAGTACTTC.

In DNA form, the CDR3 reads TGTGCCAGCAGTCGTGTACTGGGGAGAGGAGAGACCCAGTACTTC. This gives the protein CASSRVLGRGETQYF. V usage is TRBV7-9 and J usage is TRBJ2-5; maybe TRBD2 (5 bases). This CDR3 spans 15 amino acids. Trimming removed 6 bases from V and 4 bases from J, with 18 bases in between. Germline V CDR1 and CDR2: SEHNR, FQNEAQ (reference sequence).

The count of this clone is one. This chain links TRBV7-8 with TRBJ1-4; D is possibly TRBD1 (5 bases). Per the germline V gene, CDR1 is SGHVS and CDR2 is FQNEAQ. Deletions cut 1 base from V and 0 bases from J, with 9 bases between. The CDR3 covers 16 residues. CDR3 sequence: CASSLGTPTTNEKLFF. The CDR3 nucleotides are TGTGCCAGCAGCTTAGGGACACCTACAACTAATGAAAAACTGTTTTTT.

This clone is classed as medium-sized. In nucleotides, the CDR3 is TGCGCCAGCAGCCAAGATCACGAGACAGCGCAAGCCTATGGCTACACCTTC. Its protein is CASSQDHETAQAYGYTF. This chain links TRBV4-3 with TRBJ1-2; a possible D gene is TRBD1 (5 bases). V gave up 0 bases and J gave up 4 bases, with 18 bases separating them. Germline CDR1 LGHNA, CDR2 YSLEER. CDR3 length equals 17 residues.

The chain has TRBV4-2 and TRBJ2-5, with 7 positions matching TRBD1. Germline CDR1 LGHNA, CDR2 YNFKEQ. J gave up 2 bases and V 3 bases, and 12 bases lay outside the gene matches. This CDR3 is 17 amino acids long. CDR3: CASSQGFNRGRQETQYF. The CDR3 region has the DNA TGTGCCAGCAGCCAGGGCTTCAACAGGGGCCGACAAGAGACCCAGTACTTC.

The rearrangement joins TRBV7-9 to TRBJ1-1; D might be TRBD1 (6 bases). The CDR3 extends over 14 amino acids. Trimming cost V 4 bases and J 4 bases, with 13 bases left between them. Germline V gives CDR1 SEHNR, CDR2 FQNEAQ (reference sequence). The CDR3 coding sequence is TGTGCCAGCAGCTACTACAGGGTAAGCACTGAAGCTTTCTTT. This sequence encodes CASSYYRVSTEAFF.

This clone occurred once. The rearrangement uses TRBV9 and TRBJ1-2, with 7 positions matching TRBD1. Germline loops: CDR1 SGDLS, CDR2 YYNGEE. V lost 0 bases, J lost 3 bases, and 2 bases stayed unmatched. The CDR3 spans 14 residues. CDR3 DNA: TGTGCCAGCAGCGTAGATACAGGGGACTATGGCTACACCTTC. Encoded protein: CASSVDTGDYGYTF.

Worth noting for this clone: One end of the junction varies from germline; a read error may be responsible. The chain couples TRBV5-4 to TRBJ1-1; TRBD1 matches at 8 bases. The germline V gene has CDR1 SGHNT and CDR2 YYREEE (reference sequence). The CDR3 has 17 amino acids. CDR3: CASSEGGTGSLGHKAGF. The CDR3 DNA is TGTGCCAGCAGCGAGGGGGGGACAGGTTCCTTGGGGCATAAAGCGGGGTTT. The full variable domain, its missing parts supplied by reference TRBV5-4 and TRBJ1-1, is ETGVTQSPTHLIKTRGQQVTLRCSSQSGHNTVSWYQQALGQGPQFIFQYYREEENGRGNFPPRFSGLQFPNYSSELNVNALELDDSALYLCASSEGGTGSLGHKAGFGQGTRLTVV.

Only one count was recorded for this clone. The rearrangement uses TRBV19 and TRBJ2-2, with D uncertain. Germline loops: CDR1 LNHDA, CDR2 SQIVND (reference sequence). The CDR3 loop spans 13 amino acids. Trimming left V 7 bases short and J 1 base short, with 7 bases between. The CDR3 coding sequence is TGTGCCAGTAATCGGTTGAACACCGGGGAGCTGTTTTTT. This encodes CASNRLNTGELFF.

V is TRBV4-2 and J is TRBJ1-2; possibly TRBD1 for D (5 bases). Trimming took 0 bases from V and 2 from J, leaving 16 bases between them. Germline V lookup: CDR1 LGHNA, CDR2 YNFKEQ. The CDR3 has 17 residues. The CDR3 DNA sequence: TGTGCCAGCAGCCAAGAGATGGGGGGTCCTCAAAACTATGGCTACACCTTC. It yields the protein CASSQEMGGPQNYGYTF.